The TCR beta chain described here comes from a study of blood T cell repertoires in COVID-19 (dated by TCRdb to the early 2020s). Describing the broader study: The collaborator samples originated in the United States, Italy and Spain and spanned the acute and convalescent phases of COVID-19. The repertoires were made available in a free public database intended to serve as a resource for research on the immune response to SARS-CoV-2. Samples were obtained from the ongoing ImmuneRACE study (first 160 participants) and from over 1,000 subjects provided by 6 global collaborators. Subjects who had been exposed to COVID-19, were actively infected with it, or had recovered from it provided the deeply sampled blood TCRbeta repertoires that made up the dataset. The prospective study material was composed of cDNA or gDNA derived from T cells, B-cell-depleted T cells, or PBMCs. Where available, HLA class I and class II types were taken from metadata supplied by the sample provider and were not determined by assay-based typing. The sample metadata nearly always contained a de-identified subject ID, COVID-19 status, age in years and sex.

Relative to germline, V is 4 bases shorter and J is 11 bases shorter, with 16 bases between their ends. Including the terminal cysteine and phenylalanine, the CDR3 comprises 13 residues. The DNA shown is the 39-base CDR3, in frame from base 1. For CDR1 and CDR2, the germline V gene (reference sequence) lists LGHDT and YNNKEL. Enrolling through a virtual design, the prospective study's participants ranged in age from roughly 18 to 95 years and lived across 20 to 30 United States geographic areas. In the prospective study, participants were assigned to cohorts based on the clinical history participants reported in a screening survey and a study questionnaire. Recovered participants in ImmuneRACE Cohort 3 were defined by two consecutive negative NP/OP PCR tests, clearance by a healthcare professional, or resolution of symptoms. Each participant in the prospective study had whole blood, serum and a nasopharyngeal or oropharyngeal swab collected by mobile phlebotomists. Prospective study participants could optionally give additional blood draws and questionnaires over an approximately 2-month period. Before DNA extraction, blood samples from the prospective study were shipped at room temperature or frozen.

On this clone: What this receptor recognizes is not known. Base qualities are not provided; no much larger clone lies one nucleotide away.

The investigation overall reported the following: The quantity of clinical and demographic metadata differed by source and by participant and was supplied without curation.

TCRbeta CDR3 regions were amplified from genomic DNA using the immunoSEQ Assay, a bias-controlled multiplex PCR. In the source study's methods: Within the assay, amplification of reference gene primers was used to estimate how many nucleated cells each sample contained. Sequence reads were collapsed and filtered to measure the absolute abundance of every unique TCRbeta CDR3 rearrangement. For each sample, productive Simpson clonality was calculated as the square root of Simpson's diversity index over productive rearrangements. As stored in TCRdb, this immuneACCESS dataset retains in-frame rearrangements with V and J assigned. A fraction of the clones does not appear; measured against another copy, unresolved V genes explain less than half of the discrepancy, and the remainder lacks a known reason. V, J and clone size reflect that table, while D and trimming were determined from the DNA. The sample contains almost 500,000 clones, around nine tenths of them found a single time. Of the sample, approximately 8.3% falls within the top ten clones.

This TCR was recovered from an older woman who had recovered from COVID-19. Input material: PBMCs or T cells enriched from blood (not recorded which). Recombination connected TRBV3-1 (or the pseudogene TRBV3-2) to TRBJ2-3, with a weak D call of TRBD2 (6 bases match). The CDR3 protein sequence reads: CASSRPDLEGQYF. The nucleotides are TGTGCCAGCAGCCGCCCAGACCTGGAGGGGCAGTATTTT.